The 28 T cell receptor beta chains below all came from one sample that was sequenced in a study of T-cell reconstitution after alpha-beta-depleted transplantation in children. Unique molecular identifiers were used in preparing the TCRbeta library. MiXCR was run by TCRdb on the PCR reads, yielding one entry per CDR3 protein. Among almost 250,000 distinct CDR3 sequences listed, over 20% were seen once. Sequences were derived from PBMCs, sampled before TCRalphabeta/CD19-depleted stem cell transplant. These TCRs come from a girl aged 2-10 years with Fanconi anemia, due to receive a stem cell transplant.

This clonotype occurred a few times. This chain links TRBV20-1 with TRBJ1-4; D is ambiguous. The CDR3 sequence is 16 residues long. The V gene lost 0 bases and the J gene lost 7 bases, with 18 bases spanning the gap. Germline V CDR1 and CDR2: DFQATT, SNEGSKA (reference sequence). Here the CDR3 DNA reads TGCAGTGCTAGAGATAACCGACCTCCTGGGCCTGAAAAACTGTTTTTT. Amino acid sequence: CSARDNRPPGPEKLFF.

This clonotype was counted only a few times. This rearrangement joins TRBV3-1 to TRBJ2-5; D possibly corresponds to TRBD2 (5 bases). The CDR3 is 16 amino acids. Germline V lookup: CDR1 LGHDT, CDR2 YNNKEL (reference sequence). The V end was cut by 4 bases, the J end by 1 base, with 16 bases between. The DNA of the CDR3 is TGTGCCAGCAGCCCTAAAGGTCGAGGGAGCCAAGAGACCCAGTACTTC. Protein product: CASSPKGRGSQETQYF.

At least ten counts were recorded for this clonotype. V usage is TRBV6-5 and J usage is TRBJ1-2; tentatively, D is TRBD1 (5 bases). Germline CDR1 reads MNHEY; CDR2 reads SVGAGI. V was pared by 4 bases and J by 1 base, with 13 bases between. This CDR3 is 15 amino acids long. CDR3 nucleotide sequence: TGTGCCAGCAGTTTGGAGGCAGGGTATAACTATGGCTACACCTTC. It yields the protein CASSLEAGYNYGYTF.

The CDR3 region is CASSLGDRVTGELFF. The CDR3 nucleotides read TGTGCCAGCAGCTTGGGGGACAGGGTGACCGGGGAGCTGTTTTTT. The chain has TRBV5-5 and TRBJ2-2; 9 bases are a match to TRBD1. CDR3 length: 15 residues. Trimming removed 0 bases from V and 5 bases from J; junction bases left unmatched: 2. Germline V gives CDR1 SGHKS, CDR2 YYEKEE (reference sequence).

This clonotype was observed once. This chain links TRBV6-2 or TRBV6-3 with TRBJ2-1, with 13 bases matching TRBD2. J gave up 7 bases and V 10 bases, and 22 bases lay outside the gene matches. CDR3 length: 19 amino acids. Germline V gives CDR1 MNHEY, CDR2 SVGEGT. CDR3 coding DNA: TGTGCCACCTCGCGGTATACTAGCGGGAGGGCCATAGTGGGAAATGAGCAGTTCTTC. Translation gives CATSRYTSGRAIVGNEQFF.

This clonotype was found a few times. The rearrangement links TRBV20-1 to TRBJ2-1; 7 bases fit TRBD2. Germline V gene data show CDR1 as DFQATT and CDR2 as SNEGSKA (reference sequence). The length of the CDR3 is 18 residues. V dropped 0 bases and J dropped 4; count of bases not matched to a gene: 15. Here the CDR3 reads CSARDGFGPASGYNEQFF. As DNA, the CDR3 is TGCAGTGCTAGAGATGGCTTCGGCCCGGCTAGCGGTTACAATGAGCAGTTCTTC.

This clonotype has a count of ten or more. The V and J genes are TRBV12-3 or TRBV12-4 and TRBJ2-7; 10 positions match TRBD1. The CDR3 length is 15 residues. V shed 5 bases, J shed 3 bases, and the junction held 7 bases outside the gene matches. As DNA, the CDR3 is TGTGCCAGCAGTCCCACCGGACAGGGGGTCTACGAGCAGTACTTC. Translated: CASSPTGQGVYEQYF.

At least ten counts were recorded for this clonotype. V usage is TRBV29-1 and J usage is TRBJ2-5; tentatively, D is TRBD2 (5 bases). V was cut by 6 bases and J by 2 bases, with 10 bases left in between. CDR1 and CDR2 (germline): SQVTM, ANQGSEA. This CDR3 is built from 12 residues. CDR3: CSVGNRQETQYF. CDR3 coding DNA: TGCAGCGTCGGGAATCGGCAAGAGACCCAGTACTTC.

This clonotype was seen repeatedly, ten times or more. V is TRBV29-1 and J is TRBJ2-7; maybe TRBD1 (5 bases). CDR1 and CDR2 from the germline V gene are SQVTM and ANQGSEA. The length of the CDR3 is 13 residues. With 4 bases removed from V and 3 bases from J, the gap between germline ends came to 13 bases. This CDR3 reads CSVVTGARYEQYF. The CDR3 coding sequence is TGCAGCGTTGTTACAGGCGCCCGCTACGAGCAGTACTTC.

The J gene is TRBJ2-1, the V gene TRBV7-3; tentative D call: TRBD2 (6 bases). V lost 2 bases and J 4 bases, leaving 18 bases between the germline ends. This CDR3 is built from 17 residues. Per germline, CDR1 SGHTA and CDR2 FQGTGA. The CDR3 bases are TGTGCCAGCAGCTTACTCCGACTAGATGGGGGTTACAATGAGCAGTTCTTC. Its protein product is CASSLLRLDGGYNEQFF.

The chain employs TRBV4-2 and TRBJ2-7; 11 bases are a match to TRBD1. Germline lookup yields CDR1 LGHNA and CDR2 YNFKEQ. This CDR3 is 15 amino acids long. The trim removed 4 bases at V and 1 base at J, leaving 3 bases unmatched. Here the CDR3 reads CASSRRDRGSYEQYF. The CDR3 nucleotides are TGTGCCAGCAGCCGCCGGGACAGGGGGTCCTACGAGCAGTACTTC.

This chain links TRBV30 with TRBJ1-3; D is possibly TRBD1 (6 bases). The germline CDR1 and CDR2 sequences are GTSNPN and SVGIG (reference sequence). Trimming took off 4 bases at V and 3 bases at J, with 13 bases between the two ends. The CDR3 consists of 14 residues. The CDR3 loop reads CAWTQGSIGNTIYF. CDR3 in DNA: TGTGCCTGGACCCAGGGGAGCATTGGAAACACCATATATTTT.

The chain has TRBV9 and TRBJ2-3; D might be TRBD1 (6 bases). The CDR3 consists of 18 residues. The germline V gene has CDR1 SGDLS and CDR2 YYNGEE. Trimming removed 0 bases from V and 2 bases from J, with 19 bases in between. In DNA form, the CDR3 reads TGTGCCAGCAGCGTAGAAGGTCTGGACGGACAGCTCACAGATACGCAGTATTTT. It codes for CASSVEGLDGQLTDTQYF.

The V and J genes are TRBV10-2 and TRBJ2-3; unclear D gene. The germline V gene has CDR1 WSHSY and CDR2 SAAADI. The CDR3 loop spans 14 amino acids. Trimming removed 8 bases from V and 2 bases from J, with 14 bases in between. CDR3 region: CASVTPDVTDTQYF. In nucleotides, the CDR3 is TGCGCCAGCGTTACCCCGGACGTCACAGATACGCAGTATTTT.

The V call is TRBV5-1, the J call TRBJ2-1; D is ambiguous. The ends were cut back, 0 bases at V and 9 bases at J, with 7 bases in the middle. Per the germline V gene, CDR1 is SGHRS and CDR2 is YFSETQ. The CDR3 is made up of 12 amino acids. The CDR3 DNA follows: TGCGCCAGCAGCTTGGGTCATGTTGAGCAGTTCTTC. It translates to CASSLGHVEQFF.

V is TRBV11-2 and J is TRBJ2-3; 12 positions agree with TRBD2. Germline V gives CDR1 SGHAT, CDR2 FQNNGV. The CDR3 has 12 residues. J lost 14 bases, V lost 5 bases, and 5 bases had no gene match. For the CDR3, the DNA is TGTGCCAGCAGCATGACTAGCGGGGGAGGGTATTTT. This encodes CASSMTSGGGYF.

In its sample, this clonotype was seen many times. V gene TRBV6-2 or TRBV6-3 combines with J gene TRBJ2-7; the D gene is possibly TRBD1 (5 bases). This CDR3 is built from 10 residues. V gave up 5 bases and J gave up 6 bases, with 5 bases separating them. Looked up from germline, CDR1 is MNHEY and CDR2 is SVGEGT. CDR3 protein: CASSRGEQYF. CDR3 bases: TGTGCCAGCAGTAGGGGCGAGCAGTACTTC.

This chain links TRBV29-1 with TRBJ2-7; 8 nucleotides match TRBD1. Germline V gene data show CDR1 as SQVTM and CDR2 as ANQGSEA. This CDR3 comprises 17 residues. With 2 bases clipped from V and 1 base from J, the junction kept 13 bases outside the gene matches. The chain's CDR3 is CSVEQTGTGLLSYEQYF. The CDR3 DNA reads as TGCAGCGTTGAACAAACCGGGACAGGATTGCTTTCCTACGAGCAGTACTTC.

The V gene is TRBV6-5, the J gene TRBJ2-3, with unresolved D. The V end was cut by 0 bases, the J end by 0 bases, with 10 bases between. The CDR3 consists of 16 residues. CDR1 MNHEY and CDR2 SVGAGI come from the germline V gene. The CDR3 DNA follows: TGTGCCAGCAGTTACTCGGAGTGGGGAAGCACAGATACGCAGTATTTT. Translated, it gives CASSYSEWGSTDTQYF.

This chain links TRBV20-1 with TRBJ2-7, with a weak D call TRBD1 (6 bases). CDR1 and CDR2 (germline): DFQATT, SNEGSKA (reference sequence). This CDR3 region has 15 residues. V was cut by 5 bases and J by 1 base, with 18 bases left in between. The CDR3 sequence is CSAVGTGTLSYEQYF. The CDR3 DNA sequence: TGCAGTGCTGTGGGGACCGGGACACTATCCTACGAGCAGTACTTC.

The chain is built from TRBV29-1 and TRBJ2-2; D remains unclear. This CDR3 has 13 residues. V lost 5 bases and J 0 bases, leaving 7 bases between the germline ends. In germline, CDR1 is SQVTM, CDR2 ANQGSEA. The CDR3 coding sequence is TGCAGCGTTTCGTCCGCGAACACCGGGGAGCTGTTTTTT. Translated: CSVSSANTGELFF.

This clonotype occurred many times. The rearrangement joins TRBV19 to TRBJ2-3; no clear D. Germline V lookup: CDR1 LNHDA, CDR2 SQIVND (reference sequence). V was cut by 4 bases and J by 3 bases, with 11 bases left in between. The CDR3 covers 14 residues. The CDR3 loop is CASSTDTLTDTQYF. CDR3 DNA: TGTGCCAGTAGTACCGACACCCTTACAGATACGCAGTATTTT.

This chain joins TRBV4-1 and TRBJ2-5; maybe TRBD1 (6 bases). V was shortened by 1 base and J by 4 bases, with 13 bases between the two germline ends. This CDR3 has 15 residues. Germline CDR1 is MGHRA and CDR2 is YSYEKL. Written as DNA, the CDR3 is TGCGCCAGCAGCCAAGTCGGGACATTCGGAGAGACCCAGTACTTC. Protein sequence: CASSQVGTFGETQYF.

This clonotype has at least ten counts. The CDR3 is CASSLATPPSGEQYF. CDR3 bases: TGTGCCAGCAGCTTGGCGACACCGCCCTCGGGGGAGCAGTACTTC. The rearrangement joins TRBV5-6 to TRBJ2-7; weak D call: TRBD2 (5 bases). The CDR3 length is 15 residues. The V end was cut by 0 bases, the J end by 7 bases, with 17 bases between. Germline V lookup: CDR1 SGHDT, CDR2 YYEEEE.

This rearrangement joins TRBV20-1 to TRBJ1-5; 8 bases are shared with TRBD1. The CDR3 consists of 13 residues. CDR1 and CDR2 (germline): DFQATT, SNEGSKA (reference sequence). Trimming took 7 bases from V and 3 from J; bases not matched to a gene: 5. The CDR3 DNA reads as TGCAGTGTTACAGGGGGACTCAATCAGCCCCAGCATTTT. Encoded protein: CSVTGGLNQPQHF.

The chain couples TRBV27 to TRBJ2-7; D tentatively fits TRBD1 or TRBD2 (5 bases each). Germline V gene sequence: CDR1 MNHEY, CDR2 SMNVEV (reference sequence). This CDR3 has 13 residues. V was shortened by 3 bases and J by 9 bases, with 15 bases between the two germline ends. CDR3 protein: CASSFRQSRGQYF. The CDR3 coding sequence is TGTGCCAGCAGTTTCCGGCAGTCGAGGGGGCAGTACTTC.

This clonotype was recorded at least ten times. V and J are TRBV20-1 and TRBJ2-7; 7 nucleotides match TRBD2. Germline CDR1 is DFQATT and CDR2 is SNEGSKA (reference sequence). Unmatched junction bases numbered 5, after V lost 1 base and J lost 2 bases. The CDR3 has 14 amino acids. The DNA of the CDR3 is TGCAGTGCTAGAGCCGCTAGCGGAACCTACGAGCAGTACTTC. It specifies CSARAASGTYEQYF.

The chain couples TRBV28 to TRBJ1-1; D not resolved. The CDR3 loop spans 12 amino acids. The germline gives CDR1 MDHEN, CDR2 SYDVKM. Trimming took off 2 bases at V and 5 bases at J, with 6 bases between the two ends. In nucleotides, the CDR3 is TGTGCCAGCAGTTTAGGGCGGACTGAAGCTTTCTTT. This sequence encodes CASSLGRTEAFF.